This T cell receptor (beta chain) came from a study of identifying expanded T cells in peripheral blood. Overall study findings and caveats: Technical replicates showed roughly 1.2 changed clones; approximately 2 weeks approximately 16; four weeks 19.

A word on this clone: The antigen is undetermined.

The CDR3 covers 14 residues. The junction had 2 bases not matched to a gene; V was cut back by 0 bases and J by 4 bases. Germline assignment: CDR1 MNHEY and CDR2 SVGAGI. Measured with immunoSEQ multiplex PCR; TCRdb has only the in-frame clones, and not every one. The sample carries 100,000 to 150,000 clones, over 65% recorded once. The sample consisted of blood. The receptor's source is a person between 18 and 70 years old in good health. The chain uses TRBV6-5 and TRBJ2-7, with 8 positions matching TRBD1. CDR3 sequence: CASSYSRGPYEQYF. CDR3 nucleotide sequence: TGTGCCAGCAGTTACTCCAGGGGGCCATACGAGCAGTACTTC.